Detailed here is one T cell receptor (beta chain). Other DNA sequences in this specimen translate into the identical CDR3. Using immunoSEQ multiplex PCR, the repertoire was profiled, and TCRdb retains in-frame clones only, with some absent. Of hundreds of thousands of clones in the sample, 87% were seen once. Those who participated ranged in age from roughly 18 to 90 years and resided in 24 US areas. Participants' own reports of clinical history determined their cohort assignment. This sample was taken from a study of blood T cell repertoires in COVID-19. Germline CDR1 is SGHTA and CDR2 is FQGTGA. The ends lost 5 bases at V and 2 bases at J; junction bases unmatched: 5. The CDR3 sequence is 15 residues long.

The sample taken for sequencing was PBMCs or T cells enriched from blood (not recorded which). This sequence was found in a woman between 35 and 50 years old who had recovered from COVID-19. V and J are TRBV7-3 and TRBJ2-5; 10 positions match TRBD2. The CDR3 loop is CASSPAGGRQETQYF. CDR3 nucleotides: TGTGCCAGCAGCCCAGCGGGAGGGCGGCAAGAGACCCAGTACTTC.